The rows below give T cell receptor beta chains drawn from one sample of a study of T cell responses to AZD1222 COVID-19 vaccine. Clones were read by immunoSEQ multiplex PCR, and TCRdb kept only the in-frame ones, dropping some. The sample lists 150,000 to 200,000 clones, just over 90% occurring once. The material sequenced was peripheral blood, taken on day 0 of AZD1222 vaccination. Receptor source: an adult in good health. Both conserved end residues are part of each CDR3. Each record gives: V gene, J gene, clone size, D gene, CDR3 protein, CDR3 DNA. A D gene is named only where the DNA matches it firmly. Not all rows give a size; the values are once, few, many and, for expanded clones, a class.

v_gene: TRBV3-1/TRBV3-2; j_gene: TRBJ2-7; abundance: -; d_gene: -; CDR3aa: CASSQALLLASYEQYF; CDR3nt: TGTGCCAGCAGCCAAGCGCTGTTACTAGCCTCCTACGAGCAGTACTTC
v_gene: TRBV19; j_gene: TRBJ1-3; abundance: -; d_gene: -; CDR3aa: CASTPAGDNRNTIYF; CDR3nt: TGTGCCAGTACCCCGGCAGGAGACAATCGAAACACCATATATTTT
v_gene: TRBV5-1; j_gene: TRBJ1-3; abundance: -; d_gene: TRBD1; CDR3aa: CASSPGQSGNTIYF; CDR3nt: TGCGCCAGCAGCCCGGGACAGTCTGGAAACACCATATATTTT
v_gene: TRBV6-6; j_gene: TRBJ2-7; abundance: -; d_gene: -; CDR3aa: CASSAKVVGSYEQYF; CDR3nt: TGTGCCAGCAGCGCAAAGGTGGTAGGGTCCTACGAGCAGTACTTC
v_gene: TRBV6-5; j_gene: TRBJ2-5; abundance: -; d_gene: -; CDR3aa: CASSLGQPQETQYF; CDR3nt: TGTGCCAGCAGCCTTGGACAGCCTCAAGAGACCCAGTACTTC
v_gene: TRBV27; j_gene: TRBJ2-1; abundance: -; d_gene: TRBD2; CDR3aa: CASSFGTSGNNEQFF; CDR3nt: TGTGCCAGCAGTTTCGGGACTAGCGGGAACAATGAGCAGTTCTTC
v_gene: TRBV7-2; j_gene: TRBJ1-5; abundance: once; d_gene: -; CDR3aa: CASSLSGGQPQHF; CDR3nt: TGTGCCAGCAGCTTATCCGGAGGTCAGCCCCAGCATTTT
v_gene: TRBV7-2; j_gene: TRBJ2-5; abundance: once; d_gene: TRBD2; CDR3aa: CASSLALAGGGQETQYF; CDR3nt: TGTGCCAGCAGCCTGGCACTAGCGGGAGGTGGCCAAGAGACCCAGTACTTC
v_gene: TRBV5-5; j_gene: TRBJ1-2; abundance: -; d_gene: TRBD1; CDR3aa: CASSLGDRRNYGYTF; CDR3nt: TGTGCCAGCAGCTTGGGGGACAGACGGAACTATGGCTACACCTTC
v_gene: TRBV18; j_gene: TRBJ2-5; abundance: -; d_gene: TRBD1; CDR3aa: CASSPQGAGETQYF; CDR3nt: TGTGCCAGCTCACCACAGGGGGCGGGAGAGACCCAGTACTTC
v_gene: TRBV30; j_gene: TRBJ1-2; abundance: once; d_gene: -; CDR3aa: CAWSVGGGGYTF; CDR3nt: TGTGCCTGGAGTGTGGGGGGAGGAGGCTACACCTTC
v_gene: TRBV21-1; j_gene: TRBJ2-5; abundance: -; d_gene: -; CDR3aa: CASSKARLAEGQETQYF; CDR3nt: TGTGCCAGCAGCAAAGCCCGGCTAGCGGAGGGCCAAGAGACCCAGTACTTC
v_gene: TRBV14; j_gene: TRBJ1-2; abundance: -; d_gene: -; CDR3aa: CASSPVANYGYTF; CDR3nt: TGTGCCAGCAGCCCCGTCGCTAACTATGGCTACACCTTC
v_gene: TRBV10-2; j_gene: TRBJ1-4; abundance: -; d_gene: -; CDR3aa: CASSRTSEKLFF; CDR3nt: TGCGCCAGCAGCCGGACCTCAGAAAAACTGTTTTTT
v_gene: TRBV10-3; j_gene: TRBJ1-1; abundance: -; d_gene: TRBD1; CDR3aa: CAISESDRLNTEAFF; CDR3nt: TGTGCCATCAGTGAGTCGGACAGGTTGAACACTGAAGCTTTCTTT
v_gene: TRBV27; j_gene: TRBJ1-2; abundance: -; d_gene: TRBD1; CDR3aa: CASSTRWDRVAYGYTF; CDR3nt: TGTGCCAGCAGCACCAGATGGGACAGGGTTGCCTATGGCTACACCTTC
v_gene: TRBV30; j_gene: TRBJ1-2; abundance: -; d_gene: TRBD1; CDR3aa: CAWSPQGNYGYTF; CDR3nt: TGTGCCTGGAGTCCACAGGGGAACTATGGCTACACCTTC
v_gene: TRBV29-1; j_gene: TRBJ1-2; abundance: -; d_gene: -; CDR3aa: CSVTQEINYGYTF; CDR3nt: TGCAGCGTAACACAGGAGATTAACTATGGCTACACCTTC
v_gene: TRBV7-9; j_gene: TRBJ1-5; abundance: -; d_gene: -; CDR3aa: CASSSPGANQPQHF; CDR3nt: TGTGCCAGCAGCTCTCCCGGGGCGAATCAGCCCCAGCATTTT
v_gene: TRBV14; j_gene: TRBJ2-3; abundance: -; d_gene: TRBD2; CDR3aa: CASSQDYAGTSGRRKDTQYF; CDR3nt: TGTGCCAGCAGCCAAGATTATGCGGGGACTAGCGGGAGAAGAAAAGATACGCAGTATTTT
v_gene: TRBV7-9; j_gene: TRBJ1-4; abundance: -; d_gene: TRBD1; CDR3aa: CASSTGTGGEKLFF; CDR3nt: TGTGCCAGCAGTACCGGGACAGGGGGCGAAAAACTGTTTTTT
v_gene: TRBV3-1/TRBV3-2; j_gene: TRBJ2-3; abundance: -; d_gene: TRBD2; CDR3aa: CASSRGRGLAGSTDTQYF; CDR3nt: TGTGCCAGCAGCCGGGGGAGGGGTCTAGCGGGAAGCACAGATACGCAGTATTTT
v_gene: TRBV5-1; j_gene: TRBJ2-3; abundance: -; d_gene: TRBD2; CDR3aa: CASSGKLGRLASTDTQYF; CDR3nt: TGCGCCAGCAGCGGTAAACTGGGGAGACTAGCTAGCACAGATACGCAGTATTTT
v_gene: TRBV5-1; j_gene: TRBJ1-6; abundance: -; d_gene: -; CDR3aa: CASSQDSGNSPLHF; CDR3nt: TGCGCCAGCAGCCAGGACTCAGGCAATTCACCCCTCCACTTT
v_gene: TRBV4-1; j_gene: TRBJ1-2; abundance: -; d_gene: -; CDR3aa: CASSQEGGYTF; CDR3nt: TGCGCCAGCAGCCAAGAAGGCGGCTACACCTTC
v_gene: TRBV6-1; j_gene: TRBJ1-1; abundance: -; d_gene: TRBD1; CDR3aa: CASSERGGGGTEAFF; CDR3nt: TGTGCCAGCAGTGAACGCGGAGGGGGCGGCACTGAAGCTTTCTTT
v_gene: TRBV29-1; j_gene: TRBJ2-1; abundance: -; d_gene: -; CDR3aa: CSVDSGANEQFF; CDR3nt: TGCAGCGTTGATTCAGGGGCAAATGAGCAGTTCTTC
v_gene: TRBV10-2; j_gene: TRBJ1-5; abundance: -; d_gene: TRBD1; CDR3aa: CASSKGGPQPQHF; CDR3nt: TGCGCCAGCAGTAAAGGGGGCCCTCAGCCCCAGCATTTT
v_gene: TRBV5-1; j_gene: TRBJ1-2; abundance: -; d_gene: -; CDR3aa: CASSVDMRNYGYTF; CDR3nt: TGCGCCAGCAGTGTGGATATGAGGAACTATGGCTACACCTTC
v_gene: TRBV10-1; j_gene: TRBJ2-3; abundance: -; d_gene: -; CDR3aa: CASSKGDTQYF; CDR3nt: TGCGCCAGCAGTAAAGGGGATACGCAGTATTTT
v_gene: TRBV5-4; j_gene: TRBJ2-3; abundance: -; d_gene: TRBD2; CDR3aa: CASSPQREGWTDTQYF; CDR3nt: TGTGCCAGCAGCCCCCAGCGGGAGGGGTGGACAGATACGCAGTATTTT
v_gene: TRBV7-2; j_gene: TRBJ2-5; abundance: few; d_gene: TRBD2; CDR3aa: CASSFGGAEETQYF; CDR3nt: TGTGCCAGCAGCTTCGGGGGGGCGGAGGAGACCCAGTACTTC
v_gene: TRBV12-5; j_gene: TRBJ2-2; abundance: -; d_gene: TRBD2; CDR3aa: CASGLGLGNLAGVGFGELFF; CDR3nt: TGTGCTAGTGGTTTGGGGCTCGGGAACCTAGCGGGAGTTGGATTCGGGGAGCTGTTTTTT
v_gene: TRBV30; j_gene: TRBJ2-7; abundance: -; d_gene: TRBD2; CDR3aa: CAWSFWTSGIYEQYF; CDR3nt: TGTGCCTGGAGTTTTTGGACTAGCGGGATCTACGAGCAGTACTTC
v_gene: TRBV11-1; j_gene: TRBJ2-1; abundance: -; d_gene: -; CDR3aa: CASSLALLRGSSYNEQFF; CDR3nt: TGTGCCAGCAGCTTAGCCCTCTTACGGGGGAGCTCCTACAATGAGCAGTTCTTC
v_gene: TRBV5-1; j_gene: TRBJ1-2; abundance: -; d_gene: -; CDR3aa: CASSLSDSQGYTF; CDR3nt: TGCGCCAGCAGCTTATCGGACAGTCAGGGCTACACCTTC
v_gene: TRBV4-1; j_gene: TRBJ2-7; abundance: -; d_gene: -; CDR3aa: CASSQAAGKAYEQYF; CDR3nt: TGCGCCAGCAGCCAAGCCGCAGGGAAGGCCTACGAGCAGTACTTC
v_gene: TRBV5-1; j_gene: TRBJ1-4; abundance: -; d_gene: -; CDR3aa: CASSLDAGLNEKLFF; CDR3nt: TGCGCCAGCAGCTTGGACGCAGGTCTTAATGAAAAACTGTTTTTT
v_gene: TRBV5-4; j_gene: TRBJ2-6; abundance: -; d_gene: -; CDR3aa: CASSFPHSTGANVLTF; CDR3nt: TGTGCCAGCAGCTTCCCCCACAGTACCGGGGCCAACGTCCTGACTTTC
v_gene: TRBV5-8; j_gene: TRBJ2-3; abundance: -; d_gene: -; CDR3aa: CASSLGSQSPSTDTQYF; CDR3nt: TGTGCCAGCAGCTTGGGGTCGCAGTCACCTAGCACAGATACGCAGTATTTT
v_gene: TRBV3-1/TRBV3-2; j_gene: TRBJ1-1; abundance: -; d_gene: -; CDR3aa: CASSLQGLNTEAFF; CDR3nt: TGTGCCAGCAGCTTGCAGGGCCTGAACACTGAAGCTTTCTTT
v_gene: TRBV4-1; j_gene: TRBJ1-2; abundance: -; d_gene: TRBD1; CDR3aa: CASSPAAGTGEGYTF; CDR3nt: TGCGCCAGCAGCCCCGCTGCCGGGACAGGGGAGGGCTACACCTTC
v_gene: TRBV18; j_gene: TRBJ1-1; abundance: -; d_gene: -; CDR3aa: CASSALPVGKTEAFF; CDR3nt: TGTGCCAGCTCAGCCCTGCCGGTTGGGAAGACTGAAGCTTTCTTT
v_gene: TRBV12-5; j_gene: TRBJ1-1; abundance: once; d_gene: -; CDR3aa: CASGTFSEAFF; CDR3nt: TGTGCTAGCGGGACATTTTCGGAAGCTTTCTTT
v_gene: TRBV25-1; j_gene: TRBJ2-1; abundance: -; d_gene: -; CDR3aa: CASSEWGRDNEQFF; CDR3nt: TGTGCCAGCAGTGAATGGGGCAGGGACAATGAGCAGTTCTTC
v_gene: TRBV12-3/TRBV12-4; j_gene: TRBJ1-1; abundance: -; d_gene: -; CDR3aa: CASTPGSTEAFF; CDR3nt: TGTGCCAGCACCCCAGGGTCCACTGAAGCTTTCTTT
v_gene: TRBV5-5; j_gene: TRBJ2-5; abundance: -; d_gene: TRBD2; CDR3aa: CASSLVPGRARETQYF; CDR3nt: TGTGCCAGCAGCTTGGTTCCAGGGAGGGCGAGGGAGACCCAGTACTTC
v_gene: TRBV7-9; j_gene: TRBJ1-2; abundance: few; d_gene: -; CDR3aa: CASSLEGAGNYGYTF; CDR3nt: TGTGCCAGCAGCTTAGAAGGGGCAGGGAACTATGGCTACACCTTC
v_gene: TRBV5-6; j_gene: TRBJ2-1; abundance: -; d_gene: TRBD1; CDR3aa: CASSWGQGSYNEQFF; CDR3nt: TGTGCCAGCAGCTGGGGACAGGGCTCCTACAATGAGCAGTTCTTC
v_gene: TRBV19; j_gene: TRBJ1-1; abundance: -; d_gene: -; CDR3aa: CASSITGPMNTEAFF; CDR3nt: TGTGCCAGTAGCATTACAGGGCCCATGAACACTGAAGCTTTCTTT
v_gene: TRBV21-1; j_gene: TRBJ2-1; abundance: once; d_gene: -; CDR3aa: CASSKSGSSGASSYNEQFF; CDR3nt: TGTGCCAGCAGCAAAAGCGGGAGTAGCGGGGCCAGCTCCTACAATGAGCAGTTCTTC
v_gene: TRBV29-1; j_gene: TRBJ1-1; abundance: once; d_gene: -; CDR3aa: CSVNGFPSNTEAFF; CDR3nt: TGCAGCGTCAACGGGTTCCCCTCTAACACTGAAGCTTTCTTT
v_gene: TRBV5-6; j_gene: TRBJ1-2; abundance: -; d_gene: -; CDR3aa: CASSLRQGYGYTF; CDR3nt: TGTGCCAGCAGCTTGAGGCAGGGGTATGGCTACACCTTC
v_gene: TRBV12-2; j_gene: TRBJ2-7; abundance: -; d_gene: -; CDR3aa: CASRPRTSGRGYEQYF; CDR3nt: TGTGCAAGTCGCCCACGGACTAGCGGGAGAGGATACGAGCAGTACTTC
v_gene: TRBV27; j_gene: TRBJ1-5; abundance: once; d_gene: TRBD1; CDR3aa: CASSKQGLSNQPQHF; CDR3nt: TGTGCCAGCAGTAAACAGGGGCTTAGCAATCAGCCCCAGCATTTT